One TCR beta chain is described in this entry. Germline V lookup: CDR1 KGHDR, CDR2 SFDVKD. The CDR3 is made up of 19 amino acids. Trimming took 3 bases from V and 1 from J, leaving 20 bases between them. In the authors' methods: By means of reference gene primer amplification, nucleated cell counts were estimated. Assay used: immunoSEQ multiplex PCR; TCRdb lists only in-frame clones, some missing. The DNA gave D and trimming, while V, J and clone size come from that table. The data show approximately 72,000 clones, roughly 86% seen once. This record comes from a study of blood T cell repertoires in COVID-19. As for the study in general: The origin of the acute and convalescent COVID-19 samples was the United States, Italy and Spain. PBMCs, B-cell-depleted T cells, or T cells were the source of the cDNA or gDNA that made up the material.

The sequenced material came from peripheral blood. The chain is built from TRBV24-1 and TRBJ2-2; D is perhaps TRBD2 (7 bases). The sequence came from a woman aged 60 to 75 with acute or convalescent COVID-19. The CDR3, as DNA: TGTGCCACCAGTGATACGGGATACGGCGGGGGCCTGAACACCGGGGAGCTGTTTTTT. Translation gives CATSDTGYGGGLNTGELFF.